Below, 6 T cell receptor beta chains from the same sample are listed, as sequenced in a study of vaccination and CD4 T cells after COVID-19. With the Oncomine TCR Beta short-read assay, DNA from cultured CD4+ T cells was sequenced. TCRdb reprocessed the PCR reads with MiXCR, giving one entry per CDR3 protein. The sample includes about 13,000 distinct CDR3 sequences, around 70% of them seen just once. No antigen has been assigned to these receptors. Treatment noted: roughly 10-day PBMC culture with coronavirus spike peptide pools or control peptides (ViraFEST assay). This material consisted of CD4+ T cells from blood, cultured in vitro, taken after SARS-CoV-2 vaccination. Every receptor here comes from a human donor who received a COVID-19 vaccine.

The genes are TRBV21-1 and TRBJ1-2; TRBD1 is taken as the D call from the table, unchecked against the DNA. TRBV21-1 corresponds to a pseudogene. The CDR3 sequence is 18 residues long. Here the CDR3 DNA reads TGTGCCAGCAGCTCCCAGAGGTACGGGACAGGGGTCTCCTATGGCTACACCTTC. Its protein is CASSSQRYGTGVSYGYTF.

The chain joins TRBV10-3 to TRBJ2-5; no definite D call. Germline V gene sequence: CDR1 ENHRY, CDR2 SYGVKD. This CDR3 has 12 residues. Trimming removed 0 bases from V and 4 bases from J, with 3 bases in between. The CDR3 nucleotides read TGTGCCATCAGTGAGTCGGGAGAGACCCAGTACTTC. Amino acids: CAISESGETQYF.

This clonotype has more than one count but fewer than ten. The chain couples TRBV20-1 to TRBJ2-4; TRBD2 aligns across 14 bases. Germline V gene lookup returns CDR1 DFQATT and CDR2 SNEGSKA (reference sequence). After removal of 6 bases from V and 3 bases from J, the junction contained 16 bases not matched to a gene. The CDR3 is 19 residues long. The CDR3 DNA reads TGCAGTGCGGAAAGACTAGCGGGGGGGTGGGTACGCGGCAAAAACATTCAGTACTTC. Amino acid sequence: CSAERLAGGWVRGKNIQYF.

In DNA, the CDR3 is TGTGCCAGCAGTGAACTAGGGGTGGGTTCACCCCTCCACTTT. It codes for CASSELGVGSPLHF. This rearrangement joins TRBV25-1 to TRBJ1-6; D is perhaps TRBD1 (5 bases). The germline CDR1 and CDR2 sequences are MGHDK and SYGVNS. Trimming took 2 bases from V and 9 from J, leaving 11 bases between them. The CDR3 is 14 amino acids. Combining the CDR3 with reference TRBV25-1 and TRBJ1-6 gives the whole variable domain EADIYQTPRYLVIGTGKKITLECSQTMGHDKMYWYQQDPGMELHLIHYSYGVNSTEKGDLSSESTVSRIRTEHFPLTLESARPSHTSQYLCASSELGVGSPLHFGNGTRLTVT.

Written as DNA, the CDR3 is TGTGCCAGCAGCCCCGACAGGGGTAACGAGCAGTACTTC. As protein: CASSPDRGNEQYF. The chain couples TRBV7-2 to TRBJ2-7, with 8 bases that match TRBD1. With 5 bases clipped from V and 5 bases from J, the junction kept 5 bases outside the gene matches. In germline, CDR1 is SGHTA, CDR2 FQGNSA. The CDR3 extends over 13 amino acids.

This clonotype was counted once. The chain employs TRBV20-1 and TRBJ2-7; D uncertain. From germline, CDR1 is DFQATT and CDR2 SNEGSKA (reference sequence). V lost 0 bases and J 5 bases, leaving 14 bases between the germline ends. CDR3 length: 14 residues. This chain's CDR3 is CSARDTRLSHEQYF. DNA for the CDR3: TGCAGTGCTAGAGATACGCGCCTTTCACACGAGCAGTACTTC.